The rows below give T cell receptor beta chains drawn from one sample of a study of blood T cell repertoires in COVID-19. The assay was immunoSEQ multiplex PCR, and TCRdb's table has in-frame clones only and misses some. The table records 130,000 or so clones, approximately 88% of them present only once. Input material: peripheral blood. Receptors originate from an elderly woman with acute or convalescent COVID-19. CDR3s include the opening cysteine and the closing phenylalanine or tryptophan. A D gene is named only where the DNA matches it firmly. Not every row has a clone size; where given, it reads once, few, many or a size class.

j_call v_call d_call clone_size cdr3_aa cdr3_nt
TRBJ1-5 TRBV30 - - CAWSTRELQPQHF TGTGCCTGGAGTACCAGGGAACTTCAGCCCCAGCATTTT
TRBJ1-3 TRBV9 - - CASSVDHSSSGNTIYF TGTGCCAGCAGCGTAGATCACAGCAGCTCTGGAAACACCATATATTTT
TRBJ2-3 TRBV7-2 - - CASSLMGGVDTQYF TGTGCCAGCAGCTTAATGGGCGGGGTGGATACGCAGTATTTT
TRBJ2-7 TRBV12-3/TRBV12-4 - - CASSLRGGEQYF TGTGCCAGCAGTTTAAGAGGGGGAGAGCAGTACTTC
TRBJ2-7 TRBV30 - - CAWSQTGYEQYF TGTGCCTGGAGTCAAACAGGATACGAGCAGTACTTC
TRBJ1-3 TRBV5-1 - few CASSLGPGGNTIYF TGCGCCAGCAGCCTAGGGCCGGGAGGAAACACCATATATTTT
TRBJ2-5 TRBV11-3 TRBD2 - CASSLGRAGVQETQYF TGTGCCAGCAGCTTAGGAAGAGCGGGGGTCCAAGAGACCCAGTACTTC
TRBJ1-1 TRBV4-1 - once CASSREGLMNTEAFF TGCGCCAGCAGCCGAGAGGGACTGATGAACACTGAAGCTTTCTTT
TRBJ2-3 TRBV15 - - CATSRGQSTDTQYF TGTGCCACCAGCAGAGGGCAAAGCACAGATACGCAGTATTTT
TRBJ2-7 TRBV5-1 - - CASSLGHRDIYEQYF TGCGCCAGCAGCTTGGGGCACAGGGACATATACGAGCAGTACTTC
TRBJ2-4 TRBV6-5 - - CVSRGPGENIQYF TGTGTCTCCCGGGGTCCCGGAGAAAACATTCAGTACTTC
TRBJ2-2 TRBV7-9 TRBD2 - CASSLTPGLAGGTGELFF TGTGCCAGCAGCTTAACCCCGGGACTAGCGGGAGGCACCGGGGAGCTGTTTTTT
TRBJ2-5 TRBV18 - - CASSPRTARGETQYF TGTGCCAGCTCTCCAAGGACAGCCAGGGGAGAGACCCAGTACTTC
TRBJ2-3 TRBV6-5 TRBD2 - CASSYRLAGGPDTQYF TGTGCCAGCAGTTACAGGTTAGCGGGAGGCCCAGATACGCAGTATTTT
TRBJ1-3 TRBV4-3 TRBD1 - CASATGTGGNTIYF TGCGCCAGCGCAACCGGGACAGGTGGAAACACCATATATTTT
TRBJ2-7 TRBV7-6 TRBD1 - CASSNAGTGAGEQYF TGTGCCAGCAGCAACGCCGGGACAGGGGCTGGCGAGCAGTACTTC
TRBJ2-3 TRBV7-2 TRBD2 - CASSLLGTRSTDTQYF TGTGCCAGCAGCTTACTAGGGACTAGAAGCACAGATACGCAGTATTTT
TRBJ1-4 TRBV7-9 - once CASSPTRADEKLFF TGTGCCAGCAGCCCCACGAGGGCGGATGAAAAACTGTTTTTT
TRBJ2-2 TRBV18 TRBD2 - CASETSRNTGELFF TGTGCCAGCGAGACTAGCCGGAACACCGGGGAGCTGTTTTTT
TRBJ2-7 TRBV7-2 TRBD2 - CASSLLAVKREQYF TGTGCCAGCAGCTTGCTAGCGGTTAAGCGCGAGCAGTACTTC
TRBJ2-3 TRBV11-3 - - CASSVGGADTQYF TGTGCCAGCAGCGTGGGAGGCGCAGATACGCAGTATTTT
TRBJ1-2 TRBV4-1 - - CASTTGVQAHNYGYTF TGCGCCAGCACGACCGGTGTACAGGCGCATAACTATGGCTACACCTTC
TRBJ2-5 TRBV5-6 - once CASSPRGQETQYF TGTGCCAGCAGCCCGCGGGGTCAAGAGACCCAGTACTTC
TRBJ2-5 TRBV9 TRBD2 - CASSKLAGGQETQYF TGTGCCAGCAGCAAACTAGCGGGGGGCCAAGAGACCCAGTACTTC
TRBJ2-4 TRBV5-4 TRBD1 - CASSNGQASGEYIQYF TGTGCCAGCAGCAATGGACAGGCCAGTGGGGAATATATTCAGTACTTC
TRBJ1-1 TRBV9 TRBD1 - CASSVRSGGPAEAFF TGTGCCAGCAGCGTCCGGTCAGGGGGCCCTGCTGAAGCTTTCTTT
TRBJ1-1 TRBV10-3 - once CAISEQGGSEAFF TGTGCCATCAGTGAGCAAGGGGGATCTGAAGCTTTCTTT
TRBJ1-4 TRBV19 - - CASSGGEREKLFF TGTGCCAGTAGTGGGGGGGAGCGGGAAAAACTGTTTTTT
TRBJ1-2 TRBV19 TRBD1 - CASTRDRGTYGYTF TGTGCCAGTACCAGAGACAGGGGAACCTATGGCTACACCTTC
TRBJ2-2 TRBV30 TRBD2 once CAWSFKTSGGTGELFF TGTGCCTGGAGCTTCAAGACTAGCGGGGGGACCGGGGAGCTGTTTTTT
TRBJ1-2 TRBV5-4 TRBD1 - CASKSPGQLAGYTF TGTGCCAGCAAATCCCCGGGACAGCTCGCTGGCTACACCTTC
TRBJ2-5 TRBV7-9 TRBD2 - CASSLLAGGPGETQYF TGTGCCAGCAGCTTACTAGCGGGGGGGCCAGGAGAGACCCAGTACTTC
TRBJ2-1 TRBV5-1 TRBD2 - CASSSVGLAGPSSYNEQFF TGCGCCAGCAGCTCGGTGGGACTAGCGGGACCGAGCTCCTACAATGAGCAGTTCTTC
TRBJ1-3 TRBV2 TRBD1 - CASSESRDRAGNTIYF TGTGCCAGCAGTGAAAGCCGGGACAGGGCGGGAAACACCATATATTTT
TRBJ2-5 TRBV6-6 - - CASSGQSQETQYF TGTGCCAGCAGTGGACAGTCCCAAGAGACCCAGTACTTC
TRBJ2-2 TRBV11-3 - - CASSLVSTGELFF TGTGCCAGCAGCTTAGTCTCTACCGGGGAGCTGTTTTTT
TRBJ2-1 TRBV11-3 - - CASSQGNEQFF TGTGCCAGCAGTCAGGGAAATGAGCAGTTCTTC
TRBJ2-2 TRBV5-1 TRBD1 few CASTFPGQGNTGELFF TGCGCCAGCACGTTTCCGGGACAGGGGAACACCGGGGAGCTGTTTTTT
TRBJ2-5 TRBV11-2 TRBD2 - CASTTTSGRNPAKETQYF TGTGCCAGCACCACGACTAGCGGGAGAAACCCCGCCAAGGAGACCCAGTACTTC
TRBJ1-5 TRBV7-2 - - CASSAGYGNQPQHF TGTGCCAGCAGCGCAGGGTACGGCAATCAGCCCCAGCATTTT
TRBJ1-2 TRBV11-2 TRBD1 - CASSSRQGTYGYTF TGTGCCAGCAGCTCCCGACAGGGGACCTATGGCTACACCTTC
TRBJ2-1 TRBV24-1 - - CATSDMSNKRFF TGTGCCACCAGTGACATGAGTAATAAGCGGTTCTTC
TRBJ2-1 TRBV4-3 TRBD2 - CASSKRAGGTYNEQFF TGCGCCAGCAGCAAAAGGGCGGGGGGGACGTACAATGAGCAGTTCTTC